Below, one T cell receptor (beta chain) is given with its context. Its matching antigen is unknown. The CDR3 extends over 15 amino acids. The germline gives CDR1 SEHNR, CDR2 FQNEAQ (reference sequence). Trimming removed 5 bases from V and 2 bases from J, with 14 bases in between. Only in-frame clones appear in the TCRdb table, and some are missing; sequencing was by immunoSEQ multiplex PCR. Of around 100,000 clones listed, roughly 90% are singletons. This entry is derived from a study of T cell responses to AZD1222 COVID-19 vaccine. For the study at large: The analysis combined second doses at about 4 or about 12 weeks.

Study outcomes and limitations: Epitopes outside B.1.351 and B.1.1.7 mutated regions reportedly drew nearly half of spike TCRs. Dominant at 160-218 and 743-854, vaccine-associated CD4 TCRs also spanned spike.

The rearrangement uses TRBV7-9 and TRBJ2-3, with D perhaps TRBD2 (7 bases). The receptor was derived from an adult in good health. The sample consisted of peripheral blood, taken on day 0 of AZD1222 vaccination. The CDR3 loop is CASSKGGQDTDTQYF. The CDR3 DNA sequence: TGTGCCAGCAGCAAGGGGGGGCAAGACACAGATACGCAGTATTTT.